The 27 T cell receptor beta chains given below trace back to one sample, sequenced in a study of shared clonotypes between healthy human individuals (dated by TCRdb to 2020 to 2021). The library was obtained by the immunoSEQ multiplex PCR assay. Held by TCRdb, this immuneACCESS table contains in-frame sequences only and omits some clones. Under half of the omission traces to an unresolved V gene where checked; the cause of the rest is unknown. Across this sample there are a few million clones, with 85% to 95% seen only once. Clones ranked in the top ten supply 0.39% of the sample. The specimen was naive CD4+ T cells from PBMCs. Interpreted using the paper, the cell subset or site label stands for: CD45RA+ positively selected. Receptors were obtained from a man younger than 35 in good health. Some clones in this sample may be carry-over from other donors' samples.

The table lists this clone with a count of one. This chain connects TRBV7-6 to TRBJ2-1; D gene ambiguous. V lost 0 bases and J lost 0, with 15 bases in between. The CDR3 covers 18 residues. The germline V gene encodes CDR1 SGHVS and CDR2 FNYEAQ. In DNA, the CDR3 is TGTGCCAGCAGCTTAGCGCTTTCCTCGCGGAGCTCCTACAATGAGCAGTTCTTC. Its translation is CASSLALSSRSSYNEQFF.

The chain couples TRBV28 to TRBJ1-1; D is undetermined. V was trimmed by 5 bases and J by 7 bases, leaving 11 bases between them. CDR3 length: 12 amino acids. Germline assignment: CDR1 MDHEN and CDR2 SYDVKM. CDR3 DNA: TGTGCCAGCAGTCCCATCGGAGGTGAAGCTTTCTTT. Protein: CASSPIGGEAFF.

The V call is TRBV4-2, the J call TRBJ1-2, with D perhaps matching TRBD1 (5 bases). This CDR3 spans 15 amino acids. Trimming took 1 base from V and 4 from J, leaving 13 bases between them. CDR1 and CDR2 (germline): LGHNA, YNFKEQ. The chain's CDR3 is CASSQAGGTPYGYTF. CDR3 DNA: TGTGCCAGCAGCCAAGCCGGAGGGACCCCCTATGGCTACACCTTC.

The V and J genes are TRBV18 and TRBJ2-7, with D perhaps matching TRBD2 (5 bases). The CDR3 is 15 amino acids. The germline V gene has CDR1 KGHSH and CDR2 LQKENI. V was cut by 3 bases and J by 0 bases, with 12 bases left in between. CDR3: CASSPTRGNSYEQYF. In nucleotides, the CDR3 is TGTGCCAGCTCACCTACTCGGGGTAACTCCTACGAGCAGTACTTC.

This chain links TRBV7-3 with TRBJ2-3, with a possible D match to TRBD2 (5 bases). The germline V gene encodes CDR1 SGHTA and CDR2 FQGTGA. CDR3 length equals 14 residues. V lost 3 bases and J 6 bases, leaving 13 bases between the germline ends. Written as DNA, the CDR3 is TGTGCCAGCAGCTTTGGAGGTCTGCCGGATACGCAGTATTTT. Residues: CASSFGGLPDTQYF.

This sequence joins TRBV5-1 and TRBJ2-7; 11 bases fit TRBD1. The CDR3 has 15 amino acids. With V trimmed by 2 bases and J by 6 bases, 7 bases remained unmatched. Germline lookup yields CDR1 SGHRS and CDR2 YFSETQ. The CDR3 nucleotides read TGCGCCAGCAGCTTTATCGGACAGGGGGCTGCCGAGCAGTACTTC. It is translated as CASSFIGQGAAEQYF.

V and J are TRBV9 and TRBJ2-3; D might be TRBD2 (5 bases). V lost 4 bases to trimming and J lost 9 bases, with 18 bases between them. Per germline, CDR1 SGDLS and CDR2 YYNGEE. CDR3 length: 14 residues. The CDR3 spells CASSTNPGGETQYF. DNA of the CDR3: TGTGCCAGCAGCACAAACCCCGGAGGTGAAACGCAGTATTTT.

The J gene is TRBJ1-5, the V gene TRBV10-2; 7 bases fit TRBD1. Trimming took 4 bases from V and 3 from J; bases not matched to a gene: 6. The CDR3 loop spans 15 amino acids. Germline CDR1 reads WSHSY; CDR2 reads SAAADI. CDR3 sequence (DNA): TGCGCCAGCAGTGCCGGGACAGCTCTCAATCAGCCCCAGCATTTT. Protein product: CASSAGTALNQPQHF.

The V gene is TRBV6-6, the J gene TRBJ2-2; D remains ambiguous. The V gene's germline CDR1 is MNHNY and CDR2 SVGAGI (reference sequence). Trimming left V 2 bases short and J 3 bases short, with 4 bases between. This CDR3 comprises 13 residues. The CDR3 DNA follows: TGTGCCAGCAGTTACAGACACACCGGGGAGCTGTTTTTT. Residues: CASSYRHTGELFF.

The chain joins TRBV5-4 to TRBJ2-2; D gene uncertain. V lost 3 bases to trimming and J lost 4 bases, with 7 bases between them. The CDR3 spans 13 residues. CDR1 is SGHNT, CDR2 YYREEE, per germline (reference sequence). The CDR3 protein is CASSSARTGELFF. The DNA of the CDR3 is TGTGCCAGCAGCTCCGCTCGCACCGGGGAGCTGTTTTTT.

This chain connects TRBV27 to TRBJ2-1; D remains unclear. This CDR3 contains 15 residues. The V gene's germline CDR1 is MNHEY and CDR2 SMNVEV (reference sequence). Trimming removed 1 base from V and 10 bases from J, with 17 bases in between. The CDR3 spells CASSLWLTSLGEQFF. CDR3 coding DNA: TGTGCCAGCAGTTTATGGTTGACCTCCCTAGGAGAGCAGTTCTTC.

The rearrangement links TRBV4-2 to TRBJ1-1; TRBD1 might be the D (5 bases). V was pared by 0 bases and J by 5 bases, with 16 bases between. Germline V lookup: CDR1 LGHNA, CDR2 YNFKEQ. This CDR3 has 16 amino acids. In nucleotides, the CDR3 is TGTGCCAGCAGCCAAGATTACGGCAGGGAAAGGACTGAAGCTTTCTTT. Protein product: CASSQDYGRERTEAFF.

The rearrangement joins TRBV4-2 to TRBJ2-3, with TRBD1 matching over 9 bases. The CDR3 extends over 15 amino acids. V shed 0 bases and J 3 bases; nucleotides not matched to a gene: 1. In germline, CDR1 is LGHNA, CDR2 YNFKEQ. The CDR3 is CASSQEGQGTDTQYF. CDR3 DNA sequence: TGTGCCAGCAGCCAAGAAGGACAGGGGACAGATACGCAGTATTTT.

This chain's CDR3 is CASSLDEPGNTIYF. The DNA for the CDR3 is TGTGCCAGCAGCCTAGACGAACCTGGAAACACCATATATTTT. The gene calls are TRBV5-5 and TRBJ1-3; D call uncertain. This CDR3 contains 14 residues. The germline gives CDR1 SGHKS, CDR2 YYEKEE (reference sequence). Trimming pared 4 bases from V and 2 bases from J, leaving 10 bases between.

The chain recombines TRBV5-1 with TRBJ2-7, with D perhaps TRBD1 or TRBD2 (5 bases each). Trimming stripped 4 bases from V and 2 bases from J, with 13 bases between. Germline V gene sequence: CDR1 SGHRS, CDR2 YFSETQ. This CDR3 contains 14 residues. For the CDR3, the DNA is TGCGCCAGCAGCGAGGGGTTGAGCCCCTACGAGCAGTACTTC. Its translation: CASSEGLSPYEQYF.

The chain combines TRBV28 with TRBJ2-6; 7 bases are shared with TRBD1. V lost 3 bases, J lost 3 bases, and 8 bases stayed unmatched. CDR3 length: 17 amino acids. CDR1 is MDHEN, CDR2 SYDVKM, per germline. In nucleotides, the CDR3 is TGTGCCAGCAGTTTCAGTAGACAGGGAATTGGGGCCAACGTCCTGACTTTC. Encoded protein: CASSFSRQGIGANVLTF.

The chain recombines TRBV5-1 with TRBJ2-3; D unclear. In germline, CDR1 is SGHRS, CDR2 YFSETQ. The germline V and J ends were trimmed by 5 bases and 4 bases, with 5 bases remaining between them. The CDR3 runs 11 residues. The DNA of the CDR3 is TGCGCCAGCAGTGTAGCAGATACGCAGTATTTT. Translation gives CASSVADTQYF.

V gene TRBV30 combines with J gene TRBJ2-2; a possible D gene is TRBD1 (5 bases). The CDR3 has 16 amino acids. Germline V gene data show CDR1 as GTSNPN and CDR2 as SVGIG (reference sequence). Trimming left V 2 bases short and J 2 bases short, with 15 bases between. The CDR3 DNA sequence: TGTGCCTGGAGTTTAGGGGCGACGGTCAACACCGGGGAGCTGTTTTTT. Its translation is CAWSLGATVNTGELFF.

This clone was recorded only once. The gene calls are TRBV6-5 and TRBJ2-7, with D possibly being TRBD1 or TRBD2 (5 bases each). This CDR3 contains 15 residues. Germline CDR1 MNHEY, CDR2 SVGAGI. V was pared by 0 bases and J by 5 bases, with 14 bases between. Written as DNA, the CDR3 is TGTGCCAGCAGTTACTCGAGGGGCAGTAGGAACGAGCAGTACTTC. Amino acids: CASSYSRGSRNEQYF.

With regard to this clone: This specimen includes other DNA sequences encoding the same CDR3. The V gene is TRBV7-9, the J gene TRBJ1-1, with unresolved D. The CDR3 has 15 amino acids. Between the trimmed V and J ends, which lost 1 base and 0 bases, there was a span of 9 bases. CDR1 and CDR2 (germline): SEHNR, FQNEAQ (reference sequence). The CDR3 DNA reads as TGTGCCAGCAGCTTAGGGTCAGCGTTGAACACTGAAGCTTTCTTT. This translates into CASSLGSALNTEAFF.

The chain has TRBV28 and TRBJ2-5, with TRBD1 matching over 8 bases. This CDR3 has 15 amino acids. Germline CDR1 MDHEN, CDR2 SYDVKM. V trimming: 7 bases; J trimming: 3 bases; junction bases outside the gene matches: 10. CDR3 sequence reads: CASNSPAGGKETQYF. CDR3 DNA: TGTGCCAGCAACTCACCGGCAGGGGGCAAAGAGACCCAGTACTTC.

This chain joins TRBV11-2 and TRBJ1-2; D is undetermined. This CDR3 region has 14 residues. Trimming pared 0 bases from V and 2 bases from J, leaving 7 bases between. The germline V gene encodes CDR1 SGHAT and CDR2 FQNNGV. Here the CDR3 DNA reads TGTGCCAGCAGCTTAGATCGACTGAACTATGGCTACACCTTC. Translated, it gives CASSLDRLNYGYTF.

The genes are TRBV9 and TRBJ1-2; D remains ambiguous. The CDR3 is 14 residues long. Trimming stripped 4 bases from V and 5 bases from J, with 15 bases between. Germline CDR1 reads SGDLS; CDR2 reads YYNGEE. The CDR3 DNA reads TGTGCCAGCAGCCCGTCTGAACAGCCATATGGCTACACCTTC. Translated: CASSPSEQPYGYTF.

Comments on this clone: This specimen includes other DNA sequences encoding the same CDR3. The gene calls are TRBV5-1 and TRBJ2-5; perhaps D is TRBD1 or TRBD2 (6 bases each). Germline V gene lookup returns CDR1 SGHRS and CDR2 YFSETQ. V shed 0 bases and J shed 5 bases, with 8 bases lying between them. This CDR3 is 13 amino acids long. CDR3 nucleotides: TGCGCCAGCAGCTTGGAAGGGGGGGAGACCCAGTACTTC. Protein sequence: CASSLEGGETQYF.

The rearrangement uses TRBV18 and TRBJ2-7; TRBD1 agrees at 8 bases. This CDR3 is built from 15 residues. Looked up from germline, CDR1 is KGHSH and CDR2 is LQKENI. With 3 bases clipped from V and 3 bases from J, the junction kept 7 bases outside the gene matches. This CDR3 is CASSPTGEIYYEQYF. CDR3 nucleotide sequence: TGTGCCAGCTCACCGACAGGGGAGATATACTACGAGCAGTACTTC.

This clone was seen only a few times. This chain connects TRBV7-9 to TRBJ1-1; possible D gene TRBD1, 6 bases. V lost 3 bases and J 10 bases, leaving 21 bases between the germline ends. CDR3 size: 15 residues. Germline values: CDR1 SEHNR, CDR2 FQNEAQ (reference sequence). The CDR3 DNA is TGTGCCAGCAGCTTTGTGGGGGGCACAAATTCGCCAGCTTTCTTT. Translated, it gives CASSFVGGTNSPAFF.

V usage is TRBV6-1 and J usage is TRBJ1-5; D is possibly TRBD1 (6 bases). The CDR3 contains 14 residues. CDR1 is MNHNS, CDR2 SASEGT, per germline. The V end lost 6 bases, the J end lost 0 bases, and 9 bases lay between the germline ends. The CDR3: CASRTGSSNQPQHF. As DNA, the CDR3 is TGTGCCAGCAGAACAGGGAGTAGCAATCAGCCCCAGCATTTT.